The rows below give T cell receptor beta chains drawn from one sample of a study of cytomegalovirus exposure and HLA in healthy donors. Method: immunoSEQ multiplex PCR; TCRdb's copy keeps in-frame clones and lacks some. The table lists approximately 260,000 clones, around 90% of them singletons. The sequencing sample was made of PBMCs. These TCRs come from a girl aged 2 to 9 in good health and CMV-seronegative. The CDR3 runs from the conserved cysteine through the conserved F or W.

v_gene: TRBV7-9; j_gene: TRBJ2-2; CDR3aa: CASSAGLHYTGELFF
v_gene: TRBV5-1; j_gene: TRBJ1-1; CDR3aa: CASSLGLIMSGGTEAFF
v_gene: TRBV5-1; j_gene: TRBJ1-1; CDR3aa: CASSPDGRWDTEAFF
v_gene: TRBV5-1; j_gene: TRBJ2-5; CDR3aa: CASSLVAEETQYF
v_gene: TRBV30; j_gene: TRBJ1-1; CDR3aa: CAWSSMTGVNTEAFF
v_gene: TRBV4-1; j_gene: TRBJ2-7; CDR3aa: CASSQEPSGGAFEQYF
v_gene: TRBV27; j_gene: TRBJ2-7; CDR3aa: CARSRDREDEQYF
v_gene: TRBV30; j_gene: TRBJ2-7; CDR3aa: CAWSVGRTSVSPYEQYF
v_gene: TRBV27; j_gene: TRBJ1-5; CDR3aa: CASSTGLHQPQHF
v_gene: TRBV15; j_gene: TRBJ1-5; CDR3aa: CATSGWDSRNQPQHF
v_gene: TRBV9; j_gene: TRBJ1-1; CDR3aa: CASSTSMNTEAFF
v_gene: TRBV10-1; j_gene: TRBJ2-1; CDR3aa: CASSGTSGANEQFF
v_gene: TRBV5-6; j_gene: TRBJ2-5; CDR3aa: CASSAAFGSGETQYF
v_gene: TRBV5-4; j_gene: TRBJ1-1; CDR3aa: CASSRGGGTEAFF
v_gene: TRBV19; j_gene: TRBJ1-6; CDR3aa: CASSDEGQYNSPLHF
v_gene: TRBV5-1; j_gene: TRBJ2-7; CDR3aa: CASSLDGQGASYEQYF
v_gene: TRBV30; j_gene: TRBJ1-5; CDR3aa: CAWSSEDQPQHF
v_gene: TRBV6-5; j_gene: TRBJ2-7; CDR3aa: CASSLAASGLYEQYF
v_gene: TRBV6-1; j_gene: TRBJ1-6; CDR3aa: CASSGAGAGGSSYNSPLHF
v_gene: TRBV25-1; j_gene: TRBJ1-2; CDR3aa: CASSGSGNYGYTF